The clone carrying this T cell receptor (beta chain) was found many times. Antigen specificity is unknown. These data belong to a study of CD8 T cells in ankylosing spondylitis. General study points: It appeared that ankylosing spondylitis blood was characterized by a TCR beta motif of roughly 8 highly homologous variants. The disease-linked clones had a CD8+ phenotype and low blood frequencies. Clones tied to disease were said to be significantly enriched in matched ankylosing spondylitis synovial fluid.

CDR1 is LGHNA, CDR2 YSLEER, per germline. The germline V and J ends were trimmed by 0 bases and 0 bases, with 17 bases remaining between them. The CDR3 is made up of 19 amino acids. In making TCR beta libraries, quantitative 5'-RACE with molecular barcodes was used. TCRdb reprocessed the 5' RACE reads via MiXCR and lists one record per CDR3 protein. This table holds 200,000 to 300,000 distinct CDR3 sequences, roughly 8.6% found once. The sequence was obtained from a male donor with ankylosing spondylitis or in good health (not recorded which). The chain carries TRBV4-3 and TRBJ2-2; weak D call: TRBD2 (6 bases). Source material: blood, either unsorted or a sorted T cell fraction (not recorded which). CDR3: CASSQEGHGGTSNTGELFF. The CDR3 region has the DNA TGCGCCAGCAGCCAAGAAGGACACGGCGGGACCTCGAACACCGGGGAGCTGTTTTTT.